This T cell receptor beta chain was sequenced for a study of human T cells and chemical hapten exposure. V dropped 0 bases and J dropped 4 bases, with 13 bases sitting between them. CDR1 and CDR2 (germline): SGHKS, YYEKEE (reference sequence). The CDR3 sequence is 15 residues long. Many counts were recorded for this clonotype. Time point: patch test 1, 2 weeks after DPC sensitization. Treatment of the sample: therapeutic diphenylcyclopropenone sensitization with weekly scalp DPC. In the original processing: Around 91,000 TCRs per sample was the median, with a range of about 20,000 to 690,600. One entry per CDR3 protein, called by TCRdb with MiXCR from the RACE reads. The V and J calls were not made by the authors but by TCRdb's processing. Of some 340,000 distinct CDR3 sequences in the sample, under 9% were seen once.

This chain links TRBV5-5 with TRBJ1-1; D is unresolved. The sequencing used whole blood, collected in connection with sensitization to the hapten diphenylcyclopropenone (DPC). The TCR sequence derives from a woman aged 18-30 years with alopecia areata. Some clones in this sample may be carry-over from other donors' samples. The CDR3: CASSLAWFKGTEAFF. In DNA, the CDR3 is TGTGCCAGCAGCTTGGCCTGGTTTAAAGGCACTGAAGCTTTCTTT. The variable domain in full, with the rest retrieved from reference TRBV5-5 and TRBJ1-1, is DAGVTQSPTHLIKTRGQQVTLRCSPISGHKSVSWYQQVLGQGPQFIFQYYEKEERGRGNFPDRFSARQFPNYSSELNVNALLLGDSALYLCASSLAWFKGTEAFFGQGTRLTVV.